These 27 T cell receptor beta chains were sequenced from one sample in a study of blood T cell repertoires in COVID-19 (dated by TCRdb to about 2020). The method was the immunoSEQ multiplex PCR assay. Here the immuneACCESS table is served through TCRdb, limited to in-frame sequences with V and J called. Missing clones are a known gap in these copies; in checked studies unresolved V genes cover under half, and the rest lacks a known reason. A total of more than 400,000 clones appear in this sample, over 75% of them only once. The ten most abundant clones make up approximately 3.4% of the sample. What was sequenced was peripheral blood. The receptors come from a human donor in a cohort sampled during active COVID-19.

This chain joins TRBV6-6 and TRBJ2-5, with D maybe TRBD2 (6 bases). The CDR3 sequence is 15 residues long. Trimming took 2 bases from V and 2 from J, leaving 12 bases between them. Germline-derived CDR1 and CDR2 are MNHNY and SVGAGI (reference sequence). The CDR3 sequence: CASSYRGVGQETQYF. The CDR3 nucleotides read TGTGCCAGCAGTTACCGCGGGGTAGGTCAAGAGACCCAGTACTTC.

This sequence joins TRBV19 and TRBJ1-5; D is unresolved. Trimming removed 6 bases at V and 2 bases at J, with 17 bases between. CDR1 is LNHDA, CDR2 SQIVND, per germline (reference sequence). The CDR3 extends over 16 amino acids. The CDR3 coding sequence is TGTGCCAGTAGAGTCCAGGCATTCTTGGGCAATCAGCCCCAGCATTTT. It translates to CASRVQAFLGNQPQHF.

Points on this clone: In the same sample, other DNA sequences code for this CDR3. The chain employs TRBV3-1 (or the pseudogene TRBV3-2) and TRBJ1-1; weak D call: TRBD1 (5 bases). This CDR3 is built from 13 residues. The germline CDR1 and CDR2 sequences are LGHDT and YNNKEL (reference sequence). Trimming shortened V by 0 bases and J by 6 bases, and 8 bases separated the two germline ends. The DNA of the CDR3 is TGTGCCAGCAGCCAAGAGCCGGGGGCTGAAGCTTTCTTT. This codes for CASSQEPGAEAFF.

CDR3 bases: TGTGCCAGCAGTTTAAGAGACAGGGGGACTGAAGCTTTCTTT. Protein: CASSLRDRGTEAFF. V is TRBV27 and J is TRBJ1-1, with 9 bases lining up with TRBD1. The CDR3 is 14 amino acids. V gave up 2 bases and J gave up 5 bases; unmatched junction bases: 3. Germline CDR1 is MNHEY and CDR2 is SMNVEV (reference sequence).

The chain recombines TRBV7-2 with TRBJ1-1; D unresolved. This CDR3 has 13 residues. The V gene's germline CDR1 is SGHTA and CDR2 FQGNSA. Trimming stripped 5 bases from V and 5 bases from J, with 12 bases between. Here the CDR3 DNA reads TGTGCCAGCAGCCCCCGGGTAAGGACTGAAGCTTTCTTT. Translating gives CASSPRVRTEAFF.

This clone was seen only once. The chain recombines TRBV6-5 with TRBJ1-1, with 7 bases aligning to TRBD1. The V gene's germline CDR1 is MNHEY and CDR2 SVGAGI. The trim removed 6 bases at V and 11 bases at J, leaving 12 bases unmatched. The length of the CDR3 is 13 residues. As DNA, the CDR3 is TGTGCCAGCAGGCAGAAGGGACAGAGCCCTGCTTTCTTT. This translates into CASRQKGQSPAFF.

The chain has TRBV30 and TRBJ1-1; 8 bases match TRBD1. The CDR3 sequence is 13 residues long. Looked up from germline, CDR1 is GTSNPN and CDR2 is SVGIG (reference sequence). Trimming cost V 3 bases and J 3 bases; bases outside gene matches: 3. The CDR3 sequence is CAWRKQGDTEAFF. CDR3 sequence (DNA): TGTGCCTGGAGGAAACAGGGGGACACTGAAGCTTTCTTT.

This clone was seen only a few times. The V gene is TRBV5-1, the J gene TRBJ1-6, with TRBD1 matching 7 bases. This CDR3 spans 15 amino acids. From germline, CDR1 is SGHRS and CDR2 YFSETQ. After removal of 4 bases from V and 7 bases from J, the junction contained 8 bases not matched to a gene. CDR3: CASSNSRDSNSPLHF. The CDR3 DNA reads as TGCGCCAGCAGCAATAGCCGGGACAGCAATTCACCCCTCCACTTT.

V is TRBV7-3 and J is TRBJ1-2; D is perhaps TRBD1 (6 bases). This CDR3 has 15 residues. V was pared by 6 bases and J by 2 bases, with 16 bases between. Germline V CDR1 and CDR2: SGHTA, FQGTGA. The CDR3 loop is CASSPGQTQNYGYTF. The CDR3 DNA reads TGTGCCAGCAGTCCTGGACAGACTCAAAACTATGGCTACACCTTC.

The chain combines TRBV7-3 with TRBJ2-2, with TRBD2 as a possible D gene (6 bases). The germline V and J ends were trimmed by 1 base and 6 bases, with 30 bases remaining between them. Germline CDR1 and CDR2: SGHTA and FQGTGA. The CDR3 spans 21 residues. The CDR3 loop is CASSLMPSGTLQFPRSGELFF. CDR3 bases: TGTGCCAGCAGCTTAATGCCCTCGGGGACTCTACAGTTCCCGAGATCCGGGGAGCTGTTTTTT.

This clone was detected a few times. This chain links TRBV6-5 with TRBJ1-1; 8 bases line up with TRBD1. The CDR3 is made up of 15 amino acids. V lost 2 bases, J lost 3 bases, and 5 bases stayed unmatched. Germline CDR1 reads MNHEY; CDR2 reads SVGAGI. In nucleotides, the CDR3 is TGTGCCAGCAGTTACGGACAGGGCGAGTACACTGAAGCTTTCTTT. Protein sequence: CASSYGQGEYTEAFF.

V is TRBV6-5 and J is TRBJ1-1; TRBD1 might be the D (5 bases). This CDR3 has 14 amino acids. Trimming removed 4 bases from V and 4 bases from J, with 13 bases in between. CDR1 is MNHEY and CDR2 is SVGAGI in the germline V gene. The CDR3 loop reads CASSSHGGLTEAFF. The CDR3 DNA sequence: TGTGCCAGCAGTTCCCACGGGGGACTCACTGAAGCTTTCTTT.

The gene calls are TRBV5-6 and TRBJ2-2; 8 nucleotides match TRBD2. Germline V gives CDR1 SGHDT, CDR2 YYEEEE. The CDR3 is made up of 17 amino acids. J lost 1 base, V lost 2 bases, and 7 bases had no gene match. The CDR3 nucleotides read TGTGCCAGCAGCTTCCCGAGCGGGAGTTGGAACACCGGGGAGCTGTTTTTT. Its protein is CASSFPSGSWNTGELFF.

The genes are TRBV19 and TRBJ1-3; TRBD1 agrees at 7 bases. There are 17 residues in the CDR3. The germline gives CDR1 LNHDA, CDR2 SQIVND (reference sequence). The trim removed 6 bases at V and 0 bases at J, leaving 11 bases unmatched. CDR3 loop: CASRSLRQGNSGNTIYF. The CDR3 coding sequence is TGTGCCAGTAGGAGCTTAAGACAGGGCAACTCTGGAAACACCATATATTTT.

The chain joins TRBV29-1 to TRBJ2-7; D may be TRBD1 (6 bases). V was shortened by 4 bases and J by 3 bases, with 19 bases between the two germline ends. CDR3 size: 15 residues. The germline gives CDR1 SQVTM, CDR2 ANQGSEA. The CDR3 DNA sequence: TGCAGCGTTGGCGGCTCAGGGGTGATGGGCTACGAGCAGTACTTC. Translation gives CSVGGSGVMGYEQYF.

J is TRBJ1-5 and V is TRBV21-1; TRBD1, the table's D call, lacks a check against the DNA. TRBV21-1 is assigned pseudogene status. The CDR3 loop spans 15 amino acids. The CDR3 nucleotides are TGTGCCAGCACGACAGGGAATACGGGCAATCAGCCCCAGCATTTT. This encodes CASTTGNTGNQPQHF.

This sequence joins TRBV7-9 and TRBJ2-2; TRBD2 agrees at 12 bases. The V segment lost 5 bases and the J segment 7 bases; nucleotides outside the gene matches: 8. The germline CDR1 and CDR2 sequences are SEHNR and FQNEAQ (reference sequence). The CDR3 loop spans 16 amino acids. The CDR3 here is CASSLGLAGKGGELFF. CDR3 coding DNA: TGTGCCAGCAGCCTGGGACTAGCGGGTAAAGGCGGGGAGCTGTTTTTT.

This clone came up once. This chain connects TRBV27 to TRBJ2-5, with a possible D match to TRBD1 (6 bases). Germline V CDR1 and CDR2: MNHEY, SMNVEV (reference sequence). The germline V and J ends were trimmed by 5 bases and 5 bases, with 9 bases remaining between them. The CDR3 is 12 residues long. As DNA, the CDR3 is TGTGCCAGCAGTCCAGGGGACGAGACCCAGTACTTC. This translates into CASSPGDETQYF.

The J gene is TRBJ1-2, the V gene TRBV5-8; 8 bases line up with TRBD1. J was trimmed by 5 bases and V by 6 bases; bases with no gene match: 9. In germline, CDR1 is SGHTS, CDR2 YDEGEE. This CDR3 contains 14 residues. The CDR3 DNA reads as TGTGCCAGCACCCCAGGACAGGGACCATATGGCTACACCTTC. Protein: CASTPGQGPYGYTF.

The V and J genes are TRBV12-3 or TRBV12-4 and TRBJ1-4; the D is unclear. The CDR3 spans 13 residues. The V end was cut by 8 bases, the J end by 6 bases, with 13 bases between. The CDR3 protein is CASSWTGYEKLFF. The CDR3 nucleotides read TGTGCCAGCTCGTGGACGGGATATGAAAAACTGTTTTTT.

The rearrangement joins TRBV5-1 to TRBJ2-2; D gene unclear. V lost 4 bases, J lost 3 bases, and 13 bases lay in between. CDR3 length: 15 residues. CDR1 and CDR2 from the germline V gene are SGHRS and YFSETQ. CDR3 in DNA: TGCGCCAGCAGCGCAAGTAGCAGTCACACCGGGGAGCTGTTTTTT. It specifies CASSASSSHTGELFF.

This rearrangement joins TRBV25-1 to TRBJ1-3; no firm D call. Germline V lookup: CDR1 MGHDK, CDR2 SYGVNS. V was trimmed by 1 base and J by 0 bases, leaving 13 bases between them. The CDR3 contains 17 residues. The CDR3 nucleotides are TGTGCCAGCAGTGAATTCGGAGGCGGCCGCTCTGGAAACACCATATATTTT. Its protein is CASSEFGGGRSGNTIYF.

The table lists this clone with a count of one. The rearrangement links TRBV27 to TRBJ2-1, with 14 bases aligning to TRBD2. CDR1 and CDR2 from the germline V gene are MNHEY and SMNVEV (reference sequence). The ends lost 4 bases at V and 10 bases at J; junction bases unmatched: 12. This CDR3 comprises 17 residues. As DNA, the CDR3 is TGTGCCAGCAGTTACTATCGACTAGCGGGAGGGGTGGACGAGCAGTTCTTC. Its protein product is CASSYYRLAGGVDEQFF.

The rearrangement uses TRBV21-1 and TRBJ2-7; the table's TRBD2 call for D was not verified on the DNA. TRBV21-1 is given as a pseudogene. The CDR3 runs 17 residues. CDR3 bases: TGTGCCAGCAGCAAAGGGGGGGGCGGAATACTATACTACGAGCAGTACTTC. Translation: CASSKGGGGILYYEQYF.

This chain uses TRBV7-2 with TRBJ2-7; maybe TRBD1 (5 bases). The germline V gene encodes CDR1 SGHTA and CDR2 FQGNSA. Trimming left V 5 bases short and J 6 bases short, with 23 bases between. The CDR3 consists of 16 residues. Here the CDR3 DNA reads TGTGCCAGCAGCCTAACGACGGACACTACTTATCTCGAGCAGTACTTC. Protein sequence: CASSLTTDTTYLEQYF.

The J gene is TRBJ2-3, the V gene TRBV28, with TRBD2 identical over 7 bases. V gave up 7 bases and J gave up 4 bases; unmatched junction bases: 5. Germline lookup yields CDR1 MDHEN and CDR2 SYDVKM. CDR3 length: 13 amino acids. CDR3 loop: CASKVAGSDTQYF. In DNA form, the CDR3 reads TGTGCCAGCAAGGTAGCGGGCTCAGATACGCAGTATTTT.

This clone has just a few counts. The chain joins TRBV7-2 to TRBJ1-1; D is undetermined. The CDR3 runs 17 residues. Germline-derived CDR1 and CDR2 are SGHTA and FQGNSA. Trimming pared 2 bases from V and 0 bases from J, leaving 16 bases between. DNA of the CDR3: TGTGCCAGCAGCTTATTTTCCCCTCTAACCATGAACACTGAAGCTTTCTTT. Protein: CASSLFSPLTMNTEAFF.